These T cell receptor beta chains were read from a single sample in a study of T cell changes during pregnancy in multiple sclerosis. Using immunoSEQ multiplex PCR, the repertoire was profiled, and TCRdb retains in-frame clones only, with some absent. Of over 45,000 clones in the sample, about 91% were seen once. The sequencing used CD8+ T cells from peripheral blood mononuclear cells, collected after pregnancy. These receptor sequences come from a female donor with multiple sclerosis, enrolled in a pregnancy study. CDR3s include the opening cysteine and the closing phenylalanine or tryptophan. The D gene is left open where the match is weak.

d_gene: TRBD2
j_gene: TRBJ2-5
v_gene: TRBV19
CDR3aa: CASSLSGGEQETQYF
CDR3nt: TGTGCCAGTAGTCTTAGCGGGGGGGAACAAGAGACCCAGTACTTC

d_gene: -
j_gene: TRBJ2-7
v_gene: TRBV25-1
CDR3aa: CASSAGHLYEQYF
CDR3nt: TGTGCCAGCAGTGCCGGACACCTGTACGAGCAGTACTTC

d_gene: -
j_gene: TRBJ2-7
v_gene: TRBV4-3
CDR3aa: CASSQDSGGYEQYF
CDR3nt: TGCGCCAGCAGCCAAGACAGTGGTGGCTACGAGCAGTACTTC

d_gene: TRBD1
j_gene: TRBJ2-7
v_gene: TRBV10-3
CDR3aa: CAITTEGDRGIYEQYF
CDR3nt: TGTGCCATCACTACCGAGGGAGACAGGGGTATCTACGAGCAGTACTTC

d_gene: TRBD1
j_gene: TRBJ1-2
v_gene: TRBV2
CDR3aa: CASSERRDRDNYGYTF
CDR3nt: TGTGCCAGCAGTGAAAGGAGGGACAGGGATAACTATGGCTACACCTTC

d_gene: TRBD1
j_gene: TRBJ1-5
v_gene: TRBV7-9
CDR3aa: CASSSGTGKSPQHF
CDR3nt: TGTGCCAGCAGCTCGGGGACAGGGAAGTCGCCCCAGCATTTT

d_gene: TRBD2
j_gene: TRBJ2-1
v_gene: TRBV11-2
CDR3aa: CASSPNPGLAGVDEQFF
CDR3nt: TGTGCCAGCAGCCCGAACCCGGGACTAGCGGGAGTCGATGAGCAGTTCTTC

d_gene: TRBD1
j_gene: TRBJ2-1
v_gene: TRBV10-1
CDR3aa: CASSLTGGNEQFF
CDR3nt: TGCGCCAGCAGTCTAACAGGGGGCAATGAGCAGTTCTTC

d_gene: TRBD1
j_gene: TRBJ2-7
v_gene: TRBV12-5
CDR3aa: CASGLVETGVYEQYF
CDR3nt: TGTGCTAGTGGTTTGGTTGAGACAGGGGTGTACGAGCAGTACTTC

d_gene: -
j_gene: TRBJ2-3
v_gene: TRBV5-4
CDR3aa: CASSLTGDSTDTQYF
CDR3nt: TGTGCCAGCAGCTTAACCGGGGATAGCACAGATACGCAGTATTTT

d_gene: -
j_gene: TRBJ2-1
v_gene: TRBV29-1
CDR3aa: CSAPDSYNEQFF
CDR3nt: TGCAGCGCGCCGGACAGCTACAATGAGCAGTTCTTC

d_gene: -
j_gene: TRBJ1-2
v_gene: TRBV15
CDR3aa: CATSRARLPNYGYTF
CDR3nt: TGTGCCACCAGCAGAGCCCGTCTCCCTAACTATGGCTACACCTTC

d_gene: TRBD2
j_gene: TRBJ2-2
v_gene: TRBV5-1
CDR3aa: CASSPGTTQSNTGELFF
CDR3nt: TGCGCCAGCAGCCCTGGGACTACCCAATCGAACACCGGGGAGCTGTTTTTT

d_gene: -
j_gene: TRBJ1-5
v_gene: TRBV27
CDR3aa: CASGDTIYQPQHF
CDR3nt: TGTGCCAGTGGGGACACGATCTATCAGCCCCAGCATTTT

d_gene: TRBD2
j_gene: TRBJ2-7
v_gene: TRBV19
CDR3aa: CASSMDGTSGYYEQYF
CDR3nt: TGTGCCAGTAGTATGGATGGGACTAGCGGTTACTACGAGCAGTACTTC

d_gene: TRBD2
j_gene: TRBJ2-7
v_gene: TRBV15
CDR3aa: CATSRSSGGFYSYEQYF
CDR3nt: TGTGCCACCAGCAGATCCAGCGGGGGATTTTACTCCTACGAGCAGTACTTC

d_gene: TRBD1
j_gene: TRBJ1-2
v_gene: TRBV7-9
CDR3aa: CASTPTGMFYGYTF
CDR3nt: TGTGCCAGCACCCCGACAGGGATGTTCTATGGCTACACCTTC

d_gene: -
j_gene: TRBJ1-1
v_gene: TRBV2
CDR3aa: CASTISRQAFF
CDR3nt: TGTGCCAGCACCATCTCGAGACAGGCTTTCTTT

d_gene: -
j_gene: TRBJ2-1
v_gene: TRBV2
CDR3aa: CASSTSGPYNEQFF
CDR3nt: TGTGCCAGCAGTACCAGCGGGCCTTACAATGAGCAGTTCTTC

d_gene: TRBD2
j_gene: TRBJ2-3
v_gene: TRBV13
CDR3aa: CASSLGLAGRDTQYF
CDR3nt: TGTGCCAGCAGCCTGGGACTAGCGGGACGAGATACGCAGTATTTT

d_gene: TRBD1
j_gene: TRBJ1-4
v_gene: TRBV7-9
CDR3aa: CASSPDRDEIFEKLFF
CDR3nt: TGTGCCAGCAGCCCGGACAGGGACGAGATATTTGAAAAACTGTTTTTT

d_gene: -
j_gene: TRBJ1-1
v_gene: TRBV7-9
CDR3aa: CASPPDYLWTEAFF
CDR3nt: TGTGCCAGCCCCCCGGACTATCTGTGGACTGAAGCTTTCTTT

d_gene: -
j_gene: TRBJ2-2
v_gene: TRBV7-7
CDR3aa: CASSLGRVIFTGELFF
CDR3nt: TGTGCCAGCAGCTTAGGCAGGGTAATATTCACCGGGGAGCTGTTTTTT

d_gene: TRBD1
j_gene: TRBJ1-1
v_gene: TRBV7-9
CDR3aa: CASSLGGQVEAFF
CDR3nt: TGTGCCAGCAGCTTAGGAGGACAGGTCGAAGCTTTCTTT

d_gene: -
j_gene: TRBJ1-1
v_gene: TRBV7-8
CDR3aa: CASSAPGNTEAFF
CDR3nt: TGTGCCAGCAGCGCCCCAGGGAACACTGAAGCTTTCTTT

d_gene: TRBD2
j_gene: TRBJ2-7
v_gene: TRBV14
CDR3aa: CASSQLAGTYEQYF
CDR3nt: TGTGCCAGCTCCCAACTAGCGGGAACCTACGAGCAGTACTTC